This TCR beta chain derives from a study of control samples from healthy donors and cancer patients. Using immunoSEQ multiplex PCR, the repertoire was profiled, and TCRdb retains in-frame clones only, with some absent. The sample carries 95,000 to 150,000 clones, roughly 86% recorded once. CDR1 and CDR2 (germline): KGHSH, LQKENI. The CDR3 extends over 18 amino acids. The germline V and J ends were trimmed by 3 bases and 5 bases, with 25 bases remaining between them. This receptor was identified in a man between 60 and 75 years old in good health. This sequence joins TRBV18 and TRBJ1-1; D possibly corresponds to TRBD1 (5 bases). The sequenced material came from blood. The CDR3: CASSPISGRGARETEAFF. CDR3 bases: TGTGCCAGCTCACCGATTAGCGGGAGGGGAGCTAGAGAGACTGAAGCTTTCTTT.